This TCR beta chain was captured by sequencing in a study of CD8+ T cells in alopecia areata. Study context: Those treated were given oral tofacitinib at 5 to 10 mg twice daily. The tofacitinib course ran for 6 to 18 months and was followed by 6 months off drug.

As the sequencing template, cDNA was produced by extracting RNA and reverse transcribing it. TCRdb's table, derived via immunoSEQ multiplex PCR, lists solely in-frame clones and lacks some. The repertoire consists of some 110,000 clones, with around two fifths occurring once and the leading ten covering approximately 2.8%. Alopecia areata patients gave lesional scalp punch biopsies and peripheral blood samples. CDR1 is SGDLS and CDR2 is YYNGEE in the germline V gene. The CDR3 sequence is 16 residues long. The ends lost 0 bases at V and 5 bases at J; junction bases unmatched: 5. The TCR originated in a human donor with alopecia areata. The specimen sequenced was CD4+ T cells sorted from blood. The chain has TRBV9 and TRBJ2-1, with TRBD2 identical over 10 bases. The CDR3 reads CASSVVASGSHNEQFF. CDR3 nucleotides: TGTGCCAGCAGCGTAGTGGCTAGCGGGAGCCACAATGAGCAGTTCTTC.